This T cell receptor beta chain was profiled in a study of graft-versus-host responses after intestinal transplantation. Looked up from germline, CDR1 is SGHVS and CDR2 is FQNEAQ. The CDR3 is 15 amino acids. The V and J ends lost 0 bases and 7 bases respectively, with 15 bases between them. In regard to this clone: The antigen is undetermined.

Data came from immunoSEQ multiplex PCR; TCRdb stores just in-frame clones and leaves some out. The repertoire holds about 90,000 clones, with approximately 80% as singletons. J is TRBJ2-5 and V is TRBV7-8, with D hard to call. This receptor was taken from a human donor who received an intestinal transplant. The sample here was unstimulated CD4+ T cells sorted from spleen or lymph node cells, taken before intestinal transplant. CDR3 amino acids: CASSLALRLRGTQYF. In DNA, the CDR3 is TGTGCCAGCAGCTTAGCGCTTAGGTTACGAGGGACCCAGTACTTC.